Listed below are T cell receptor beta chains from one sample, sequenced in a study of STAT5B mutations in CD4+ large granular lymphocyte leukemia. The protocol was immunoSEQ multiplex PCR, while the TCRdb copy is restricted to in-frame clones and leaves out a portion. Here the sample spans thousands of clones, about 90% being singletons. Sequenced input: PBMCs. These receptors all come from a woman in her 70s with CD4+ T-cell large granular lymphocyte leukemia. Both conserved end residues are part of each CDR3.

V: TRBV11-3
J: TRBJ2-7
CDR3: CASGFGGADEQYF

V: TRBV5-1
J: TRBJ1-6
CDR3: CASSSNSYGQGSSPLHF

V: TRBV5-1
J: TRBJ2-2
CDR3: CATSLAGTNTGELFF

V: TRBV6-4
J: TRBJ1-1
CDR3: CASSEDGFTEAFF

V: TRBV10-3
J: TRBJ2-7
CDR3: CAISEGGTYEQYF

V: TRBV7-3
J: TRBJ2-5
CDR3: CASSLGGPETQYF

V: TRBV5-1
J: TRBJ2-7
CDR3: CASSISGTGGYEQYF

V: TRBV2
J: TRBJ2-7
CDR3: CASRKTDSAYEQYF

V: TRBV9
J: TRBJ2-2
CDR3: CASSVELPTSGGAFTGELFF

V: TRBV28
J: TRBJ2-1
CDR3: CASSLPKLASLQNEQFF

V: TRBV21-1
J: TRBJ1-1
CDR3: CASSKDRQRCTGCEAFF

V: TRBV5-4
J: TRBJ2-7
CDR3: CASSSTGTASYEQYF

V: TRBV19
J: TRBJ1-1
CDR3: CASSIVVGRGTEAFF

V: TRBV7-2
J: TRBJ2-4
CDR3: CASSPQGTGGPRNIQYF

V: TRBV4-1
J: TRBJ1-2
CDR3: CASTGNNYGYTF

V: TRBV5-1
J: TRBJ2-7
CDR3: CASRWTGGNEQYF

V: TRBV18
J: TRBJ1-1
CDR3: CASSLRQGENTEAFF

V: TRBV4-3
J: TRBJ1-5
CDR3: CASSQDYGGSNQPQHF

V: TRBV5-6
J: TRBJ1-2
CDR3: CASRGTGVYGYTF

V: TRBV7-2
J: TRBJ1-6
CDR3: CASSLGQGSNSPLHF

V: TRBV9
J: TRBJ1-1
CDR3: CASREIRTGVGGAFF

V: TRBV5-1
J: TRBJ2-1
CDR3: CASSLGQGYNEQFF

V: TRBV5-8
J: TRBJ1-5
CDR3: CASTAVAGVNQPQHF

V: TRBV19
J: TRBJ1-5
CDR3: CASSIDRAASNQPQHF

V: TRBV28
J: TRBJ2-6
CDR3: CASSLWGGTGRSSGANVLTF

V: TRBV27
J: TRBJ1-5
CDR3: CASSRTAVSNQPQHF

V: TRBV7-3
J: TRBJ2-2
CDR3: CASSLGGASTGELFF

V: TRBV6-1
J: TRBJ1-6
CDR3: CASSAPNSPLHF

V: TRBV7-2
J: TRBJ2-3
CDR3: CASSLGLRIPDTQYF

V: TRBV18
J: TRBJ1-2
CDR3: CASSPDRNYGYTF

V: TRBV11-3
J: TRBJ2-5
CDR3: CASSFRGTGASLETQYF

V: TRBV9
J: TRBJ2-5
CDR3: CASSPRLGHPYRETQYF

V: TRBV5-4
J: TRBJ1-2
CDR3: CASSPDESYGYTF

V: TRBV19
J: TRBJ2-2
CDR3: CASSIIRNTGELFF

V: TRBV19
J: TRBJ2-2
CDR3: CASRQDGLRELFF

V: TRBV28
J: TRBJ1-1
CDR3: CASTLSGRGVNTEAFF

V: TRBV7-2
J: TRBJ1-6
CDR3: CASSITTGTSPLHF

V: TRBV6-1
J: TRBJ2-1
CDR3: CASSDRGLSSYNEQFF

V: TRBV6-6
J: TRBJ2-7
CDR3: CASRNSGGANEQYF

V: TRBV28
J: TRBJ2-2
CDR3: CASSAPGQRSTGELFF

V: TRBV6-5
J: TRBJ1-1
CDR3: CASSTGGREAFF

V: TRBV29-1
J: TRBJ1-1
CDR3: CSARTGGNTEAFF

V: TRBV6-5
J: TRBJ1-1
CDR3: CASSPQWGGAEAFF

V: TRBV27
J: TRBJ1-6
CDR3: CASSSPQLLGSNSPLHF

V: TRBV4-3
J: TRBJ2-3
CDR3: CASSQGTSGASTDTQYF

V: TRBV5-6
J: TRBJ2-2
CDR3: CASSPGPAFTGELFF